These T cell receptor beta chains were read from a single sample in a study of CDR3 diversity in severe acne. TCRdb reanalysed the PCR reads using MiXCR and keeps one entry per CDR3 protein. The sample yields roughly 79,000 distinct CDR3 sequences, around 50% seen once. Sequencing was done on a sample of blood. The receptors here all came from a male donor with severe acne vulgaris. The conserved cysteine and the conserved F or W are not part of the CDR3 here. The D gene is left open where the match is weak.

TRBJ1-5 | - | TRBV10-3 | ASRSWDRSNQPQH
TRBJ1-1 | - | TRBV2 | ASRGVEAF
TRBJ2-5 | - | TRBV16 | ASSHDPVETQY
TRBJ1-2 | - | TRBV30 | AWSVPGGGYGYT
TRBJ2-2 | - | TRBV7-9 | ASSPEAGELF
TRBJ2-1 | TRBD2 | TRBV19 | ASSPNSRGVEEQF
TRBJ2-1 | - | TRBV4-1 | ASSHMTDEQF
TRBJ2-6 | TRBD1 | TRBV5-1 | ASFQGARIHGANVLT
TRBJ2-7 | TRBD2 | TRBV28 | ASRSSGMSYEQY
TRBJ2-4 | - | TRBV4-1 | ASSLAGEWAKNIQY
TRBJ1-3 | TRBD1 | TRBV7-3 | ASSLGTGTGNTIY
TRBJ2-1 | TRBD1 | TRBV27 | ASSWVQGVQF
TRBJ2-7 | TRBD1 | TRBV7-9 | ASSPPEAGTGAYEQY
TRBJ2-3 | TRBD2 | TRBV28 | ASRNGGAPGTQY
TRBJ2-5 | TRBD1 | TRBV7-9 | ASSLGDRGETQY
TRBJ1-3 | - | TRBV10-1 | ASRAPRGSGAGNTIY
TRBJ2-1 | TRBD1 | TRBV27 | ASSSRTGGLDEQF
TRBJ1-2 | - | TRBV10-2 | ASSEPVTGSEYGYT
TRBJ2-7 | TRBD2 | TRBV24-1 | ATSGGGAPPCSYEQY
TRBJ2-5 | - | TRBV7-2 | ASSSGDAETQY
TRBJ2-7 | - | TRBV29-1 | SVVNYEQY
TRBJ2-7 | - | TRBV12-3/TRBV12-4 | ASSSASYEQY
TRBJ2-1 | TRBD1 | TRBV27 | ASSLWTGDNEQF
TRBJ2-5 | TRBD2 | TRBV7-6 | ASSTGLAGVGTQY
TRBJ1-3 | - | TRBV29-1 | SVGNRGRSNTEAFFGNTIY
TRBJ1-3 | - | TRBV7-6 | ASSLDTNSGDTIY
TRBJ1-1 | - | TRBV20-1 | SASPPTGLRDEAF
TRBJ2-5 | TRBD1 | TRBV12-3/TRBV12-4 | ASRKTGEETQY
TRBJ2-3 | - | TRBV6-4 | ATSSTAGSTDTQY
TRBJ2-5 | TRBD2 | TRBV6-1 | ASSEEELAGRQETQY
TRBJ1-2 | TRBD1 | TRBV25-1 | ASSLQGGVLGYT
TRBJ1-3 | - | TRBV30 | AWSLGGGNTIY